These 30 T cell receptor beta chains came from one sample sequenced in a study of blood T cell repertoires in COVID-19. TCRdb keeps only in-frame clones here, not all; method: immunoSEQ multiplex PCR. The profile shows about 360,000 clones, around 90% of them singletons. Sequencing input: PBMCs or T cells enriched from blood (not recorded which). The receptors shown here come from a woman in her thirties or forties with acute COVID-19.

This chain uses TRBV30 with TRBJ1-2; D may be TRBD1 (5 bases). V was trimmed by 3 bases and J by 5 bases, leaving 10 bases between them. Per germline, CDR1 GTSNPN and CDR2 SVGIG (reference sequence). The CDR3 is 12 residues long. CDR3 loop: CAWSGTEYGYTF. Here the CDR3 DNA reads TGTGCCTGGAGCGGGACTGAATATGGCTACACCTTC.

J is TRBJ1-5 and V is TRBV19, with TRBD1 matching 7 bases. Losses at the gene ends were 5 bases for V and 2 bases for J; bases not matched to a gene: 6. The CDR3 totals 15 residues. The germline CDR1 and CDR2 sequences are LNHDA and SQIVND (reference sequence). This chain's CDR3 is CASSEQGFGNQPQHF. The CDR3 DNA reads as TGTGCCAGTAGTGAACAGGGGTTTGGCAATCAGCCCCAGCATTTT.

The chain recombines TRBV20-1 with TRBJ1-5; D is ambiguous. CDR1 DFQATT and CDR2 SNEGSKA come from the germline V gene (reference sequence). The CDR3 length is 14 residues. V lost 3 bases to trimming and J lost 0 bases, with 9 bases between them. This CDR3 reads CSASTSYSNQPQHF. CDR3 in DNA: TGCAGTGCTAGTACCAGTTATAGCAATCAGCCCCAGCATTTT.

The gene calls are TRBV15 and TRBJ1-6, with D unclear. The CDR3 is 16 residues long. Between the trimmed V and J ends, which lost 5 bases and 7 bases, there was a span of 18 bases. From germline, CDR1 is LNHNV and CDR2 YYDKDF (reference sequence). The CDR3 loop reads CATSLFTGIVNSPLHF. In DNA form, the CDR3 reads TGTGCCACCAGCCTTTTCACGGGTATTGTAAATTCACCCCTCCACTTT.

The CDR3 DNA reads TGTGCCAGCAGCCCCGGGGAGGGTACGCAGTATTTT. Amino acid sequence: CASSPGEGTQYF. The V call is TRBV6-4, the J call TRBJ2-3; 7 bases line up with TRBD2. CDR1 MRHNA and CDR2 SNTAGT come from the germline V gene. J lost 8 bases, V lost 6 bases, and 5 bases had no gene match. The CDR3 runs to 12 residues.

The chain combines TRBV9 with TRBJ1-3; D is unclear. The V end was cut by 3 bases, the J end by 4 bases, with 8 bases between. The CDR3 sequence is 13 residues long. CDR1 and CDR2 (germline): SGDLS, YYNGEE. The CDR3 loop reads CASSGGGGNTIYF. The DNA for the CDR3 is TGTGCCAGCAGCGGAGGCGGGGGAAACACCATATATTTT. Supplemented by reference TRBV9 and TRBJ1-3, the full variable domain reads DSGVTQTPKHLITATGQRVTLRCSPRSGDLSVYWYQQSLDQGLQFLIQYYNGEERAKGNILERFSAQQFPDLHSELNLSSLELGDSALYFCASSGGGGNTIYFGEGSWLTVV.

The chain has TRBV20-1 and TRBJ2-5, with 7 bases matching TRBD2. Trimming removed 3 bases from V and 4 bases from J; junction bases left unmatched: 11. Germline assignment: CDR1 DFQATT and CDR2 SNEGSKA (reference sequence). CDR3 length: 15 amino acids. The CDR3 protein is CSASRVAGGVETQYF. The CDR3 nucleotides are TGCAGTGCTAGTAGGGTAGCGGGCGGCGTAGAGACCCAGTACTTC.

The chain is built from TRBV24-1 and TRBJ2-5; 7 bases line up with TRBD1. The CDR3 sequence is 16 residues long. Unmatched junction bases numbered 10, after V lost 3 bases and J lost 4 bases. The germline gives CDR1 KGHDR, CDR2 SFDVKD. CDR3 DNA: TGTGCCACCAGTGATGGGGGACAGCCAGGCGCAGAGACCCAGTACTTC. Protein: CATSDGGQPGAETQYF.

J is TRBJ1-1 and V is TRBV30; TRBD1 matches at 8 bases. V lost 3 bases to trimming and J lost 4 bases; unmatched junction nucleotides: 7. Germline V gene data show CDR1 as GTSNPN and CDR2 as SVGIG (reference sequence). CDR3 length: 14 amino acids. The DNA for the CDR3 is TGTGCCTGGAGGGGTCAGGGGGCGGGCACTGAAGCTTTCTTT. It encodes CAWRGQGAGTEAFF.

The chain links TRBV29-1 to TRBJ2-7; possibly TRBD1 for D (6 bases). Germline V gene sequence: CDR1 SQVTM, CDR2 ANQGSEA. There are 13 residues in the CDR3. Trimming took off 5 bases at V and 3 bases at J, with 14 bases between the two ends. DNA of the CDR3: TGCAGCGTTAGCCCAGGGGTTCGCTACGAGCAGTACTTC. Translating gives CSVSPGVRYEQYF.

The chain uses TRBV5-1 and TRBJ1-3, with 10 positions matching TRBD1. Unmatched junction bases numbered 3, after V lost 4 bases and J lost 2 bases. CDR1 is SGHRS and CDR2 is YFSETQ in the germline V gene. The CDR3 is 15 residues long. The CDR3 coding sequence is TGCGCCAGCAGCCCCGACAGGGGGCCTGGAAACACCATATATTTT. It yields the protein CASSPDRGPGNTIYF.

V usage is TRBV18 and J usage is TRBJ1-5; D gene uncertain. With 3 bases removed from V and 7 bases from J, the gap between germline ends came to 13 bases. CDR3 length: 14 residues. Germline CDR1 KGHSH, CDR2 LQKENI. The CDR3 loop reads CASSPDGLGQPQHF. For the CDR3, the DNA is TGTGCCAGCTCACCGGACGGACTAGGACAGCCCCAGCATTTT.

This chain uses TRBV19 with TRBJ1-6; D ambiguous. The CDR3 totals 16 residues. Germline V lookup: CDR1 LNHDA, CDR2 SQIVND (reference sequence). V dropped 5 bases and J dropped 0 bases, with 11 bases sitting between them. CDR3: CASSQTLSSYNSPLHF. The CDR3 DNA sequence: TGTGCCAGTAGTCAAACCCTAAGCTCCTATAATTCACCCCTCCACTTT.

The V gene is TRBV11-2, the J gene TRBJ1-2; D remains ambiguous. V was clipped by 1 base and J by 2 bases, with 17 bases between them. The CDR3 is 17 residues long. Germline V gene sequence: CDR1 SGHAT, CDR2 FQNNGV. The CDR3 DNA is TGTGCCAGCAGCTTAGGGCTTGGCGATGAGGGAAACTATGGCTACACCTTC. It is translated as CASSLGLGDEGNYGYTF.

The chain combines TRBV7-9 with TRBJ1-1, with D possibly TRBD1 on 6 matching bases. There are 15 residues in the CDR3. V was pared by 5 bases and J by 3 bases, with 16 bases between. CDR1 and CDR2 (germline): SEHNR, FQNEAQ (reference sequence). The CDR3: CASSHRAAGDTEAFF. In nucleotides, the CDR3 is TGTGCCAGCAGCCACAGGGCTGCCGGGGACACTGAAGCTTTCTTT.

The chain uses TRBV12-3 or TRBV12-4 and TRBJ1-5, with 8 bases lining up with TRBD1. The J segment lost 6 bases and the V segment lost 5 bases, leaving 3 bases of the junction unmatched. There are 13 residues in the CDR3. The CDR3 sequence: CASSQGAIQPQHF. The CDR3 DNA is TGTGCCAGCAGTCAGGGGGCGATTCAGCCCCAGCATTTT.

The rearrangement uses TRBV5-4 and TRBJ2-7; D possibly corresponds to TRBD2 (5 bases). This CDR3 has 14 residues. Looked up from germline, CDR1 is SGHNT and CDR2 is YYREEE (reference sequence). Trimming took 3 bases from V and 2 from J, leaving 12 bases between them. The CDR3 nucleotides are TGTGCCAGCAGCTCCCCCGGGAATCCCTACGAGCAGTACTTC. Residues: CASSSPGNPYEQYF.

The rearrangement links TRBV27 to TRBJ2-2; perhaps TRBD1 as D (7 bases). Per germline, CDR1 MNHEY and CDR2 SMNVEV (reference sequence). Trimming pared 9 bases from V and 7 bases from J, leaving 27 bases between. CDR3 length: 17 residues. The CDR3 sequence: CARLLNQGEEQGGELFF. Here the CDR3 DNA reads TGTGCCAGGTTACTTAATCAGGGGGAGGAACAAGGCGGGGAGCTGTTTTTT.

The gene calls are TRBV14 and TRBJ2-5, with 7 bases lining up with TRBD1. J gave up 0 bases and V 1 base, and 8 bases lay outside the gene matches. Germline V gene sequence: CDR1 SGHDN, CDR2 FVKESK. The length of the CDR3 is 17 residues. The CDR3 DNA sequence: TGTGCCAGCAGCCAAGGGGTAGTGACAGGGTACCAAGAGACCCAGTACTTC. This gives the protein CASSQGVVTGYQETQYF. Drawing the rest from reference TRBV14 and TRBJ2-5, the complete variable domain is EAGVTQFPSHSVIEKGQTVTLRCDPISGHDNLYWYRRVMGKEIKFLLHFVKESKQDESGMPNNRFLAERTGGTYSTLKVQPAELEDSGVYFCASSQGVVTGYQETQYFGPGTRLLVL.

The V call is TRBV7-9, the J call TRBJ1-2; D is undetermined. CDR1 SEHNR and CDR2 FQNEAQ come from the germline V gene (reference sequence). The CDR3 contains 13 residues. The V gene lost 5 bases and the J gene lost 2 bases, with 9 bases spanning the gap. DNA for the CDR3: TGTGCCAGCAGCCTAATTCTGAACTATGGCTACACCTTC. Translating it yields CASSLILNYGYTF.

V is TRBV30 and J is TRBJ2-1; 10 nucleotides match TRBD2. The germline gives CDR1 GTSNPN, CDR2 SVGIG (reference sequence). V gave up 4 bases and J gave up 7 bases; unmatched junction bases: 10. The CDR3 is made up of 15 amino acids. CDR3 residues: CAWTPGLAIGNEQFF. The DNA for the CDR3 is TGTGCCTGGACCCCGGGACTAGCGATTGGAAATGAGCAGTTCTTC. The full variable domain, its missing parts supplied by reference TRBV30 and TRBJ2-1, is SQTIHQWPATLVQPVGSPLSLECTVEGTSNPNLYWYRQAAGRGLQLLFYSVGIGQISSEVPQNLSASRPQDRQFILSSKKLLLSDSGFYLCAWTPGLAIGNEQFFGPGTRLTVL.

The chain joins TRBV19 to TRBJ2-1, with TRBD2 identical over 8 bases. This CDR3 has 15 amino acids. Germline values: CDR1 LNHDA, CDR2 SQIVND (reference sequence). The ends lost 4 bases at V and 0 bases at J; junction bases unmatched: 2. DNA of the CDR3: TGTGCCAGTAGTAGCCGGGGGGGCTCCTACAATGAGCAGTTCTTC. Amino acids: CASSSRGGSYNEQFF.

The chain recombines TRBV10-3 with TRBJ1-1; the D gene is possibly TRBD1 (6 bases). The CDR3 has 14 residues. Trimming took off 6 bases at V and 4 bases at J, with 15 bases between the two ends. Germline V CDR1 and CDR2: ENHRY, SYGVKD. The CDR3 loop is CAISLQGRGTEAFF. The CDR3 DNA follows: TGTGCCATCAGCCTACAGGGACGCGGCACTGAAGCTTTCTTT.

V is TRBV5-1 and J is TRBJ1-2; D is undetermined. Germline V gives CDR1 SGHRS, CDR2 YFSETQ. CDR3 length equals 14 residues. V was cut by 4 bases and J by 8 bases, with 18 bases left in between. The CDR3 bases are TGCGCCAGCAGCCCCCCCCTAAGTTCGGAGGGCTACACCTTC. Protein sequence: CASSPPLSSEGYTF.

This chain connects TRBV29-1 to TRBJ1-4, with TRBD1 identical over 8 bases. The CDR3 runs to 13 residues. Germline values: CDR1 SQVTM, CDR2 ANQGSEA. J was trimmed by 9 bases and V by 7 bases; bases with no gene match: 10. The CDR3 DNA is TGCAGCGCCGCCGACAGGGGTGGGAAAAAACTGTTTTTT. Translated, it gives CSAADRGGKKLFF.

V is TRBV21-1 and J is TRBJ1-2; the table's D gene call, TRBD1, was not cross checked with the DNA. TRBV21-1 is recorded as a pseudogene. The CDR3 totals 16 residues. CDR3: CASSVHNRDSTRSYTF. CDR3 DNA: TGTGCCAGCAGCGTACACAACCGGGACAGCACCCGGAGCTACACCTTC.

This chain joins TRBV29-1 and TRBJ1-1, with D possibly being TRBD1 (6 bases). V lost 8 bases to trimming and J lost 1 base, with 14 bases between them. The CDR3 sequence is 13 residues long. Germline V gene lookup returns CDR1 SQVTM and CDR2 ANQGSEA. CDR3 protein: CSYNRDGNTEAFF. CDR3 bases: TGCAGCTACAACAGGGACGGGAACACTGAAGCTTTCTTT.

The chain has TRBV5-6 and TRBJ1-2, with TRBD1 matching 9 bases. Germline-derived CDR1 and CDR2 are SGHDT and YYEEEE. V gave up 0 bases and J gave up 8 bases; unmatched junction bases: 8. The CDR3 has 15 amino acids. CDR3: CASSLAGTGRRGYTF. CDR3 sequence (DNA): TGTGCCAGCAGCTTGGCTGGGACAGGGCGGCGGGGCTACACCTTC. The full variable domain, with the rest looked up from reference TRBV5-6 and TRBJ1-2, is DAGVTQSPTHLIKTRGQQVTLRCSPKSGHDTVSWYQQALGQGPQFIFQYYEEEERQRGNFPDRFSGHQFPNYSSELNVNALLLGDSALYLCASSLAGTGRRGYTFGSGTRLTVV.

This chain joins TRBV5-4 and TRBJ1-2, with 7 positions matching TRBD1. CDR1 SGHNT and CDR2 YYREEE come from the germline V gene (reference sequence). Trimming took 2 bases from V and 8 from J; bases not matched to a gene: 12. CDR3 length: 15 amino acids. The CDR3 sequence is CASSFDPTGAWGYTF. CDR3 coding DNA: TGTGCCAGCAGCTTTGACCCCACAGGGGCGTGGGGCTACACCTTC.

CDR3 bases: TGTGCCAGCAGGGACAGGGGGGCGGGGACCGGGGAGCTGTTTTTT. Its protein is CASRDRGAGTGELFF. The chain carries TRBV6-5 and TRBJ2-2; 10 positions agree with TRBD1. J was trimmed by 5 bases and V by 6 bases; bases with no gene match: 6. The CDR3 has 15 amino acids. In germline, CDR1 is MNHEY, CDR2 SVGAGI.